One and the same sample provided the 6 T cell receptor beta chains below, sequenced in a study of T cells in Graves' hyperthyroidism and ophthalmopathy (dated by TCRdb to between 2019 and 2020). Library method: multiplex PCR. These reads were obtained on an Illumina HiSeq 2000. The TCR beta CDR3 regions were amplified from the RNA transcripts. The first round of RT-PCR for the TCR CDR3 was performed with the HTBI primer set and the Qiagen OneStep RT-PCR kit. TCRdb reran the public reads through fastp at Q25 and MiXCR, keeping productive beta chains. Rows with a matching CDR3 protein are joined into one entry that keeps the most common DNA and genes. Present in this sample are around 440,000 distinct CDR3 sequences, about a sixth of which were seen just once. Clones ranked in the top ten supply almost 8% of the sample. The source material was blood. The receptors derive from a woman younger than 30 with Graves' hyperthyroidism.

This clonotype was counted at least ten times. The J gene is TRBJ1-5, the V gene TRBV7-8; no firm D call. CDR1 and CDR2 from the germline V gene are SGHVS and FQNEAQ. The CDR3 is made up of 15 amino acids. V lost 1 base to trimming and J lost 3 bases, with 10 bases between them. CDR3 amino acids: CASSLVGTYNQPQHF. CDR3 in DNA: TGTGCCAGCAGCTTAGTCGGCACATACAATCAGCCCCAGCATTTT.

This clonotype was observed at least ten times. The chain joins TRBV12-5 to TRBJ1-2; the match to TRBD1 covers 8 bases. The V segment lost 0 bases and the J segment 2 bases; nucleotides outside the gene matches: 2. Looked up from germline, CDR1 is LGHNT and CDR2 is FRNRAP. This CDR3 is 15 amino acids long. The CDR3 nucleotides read TGTGCTAGTGGTTTGGTCCGGACAGGGAACTATGGCTACACCTTC. Its protein is CASGLVRTGNYGYTF.

The genes are TRBV4-1 and TRBJ1-5; D call uncertain. Trimming cost V 0 bases and J 0 bases, with 6 bases left between them. Germline values: CDR1 MGHRA, CDR2 YSYEKL. The CDR3 runs 15 residues. Here the CDR3 reads CASSQEPYSNQPQHF. For the CDR3, the DNA is TGCGCCAGCAGCCAAGAACCCTATAGCAATCAGCCCCAGCATTTT.

Only a few counts were recorded for this clonotype. Just one base apart from a much larger clone, this may be a read error. The conserved phenylalanine or tryptophan normally closing the CDR3 is absent here, so this likely arose from a read error. The rearrangement links TRBV3-1 to TRBJ2-1; TRBD2 might be the D (5 bases). Germline V gene lookup returns CDR1 LGHDT and CDR2 YNNKEL (reference sequence). V was pared by 0 bases and J by 5 bases, with 11 bases between. The CDR3 has 15 residues. CDR3 DNA sequence: TGTGCCAGCAGCCAAGATTGGCTAGCTGACAATGAGCAGTTCTCC. Its translation is CASSQDWLADNEQFS.

J is TRBJ1-1 and V is TRBV2; 7 bases align to TRBD1. V dropped 6 bases and J dropped 3; count of bases not matched to a gene: 10. CDR1 and CDR2 from the germline V gene are SNHLY and FYNNEI. The CDR3 has 15 amino acids. This CDR3 reads CASRQETGFHTEAFF. Written as DNA, the CDR3 is TGTGCCAGCAGGCAGGAGACAGGGTTTCACACTGAAGCTTTCTTT.

There are many counts of this clonotype. This chain joins TRBV11-3 and TRBJ1-1; 8 bases match TRBD1. The CDR3 runs to 15 residues. The V segment lost 3 bases and the J segment 0 bases; nucleotides outside the gene matches: 3. Germline CDR1 SGHNT, CDR2 YENEEA. The CDR3 sequence: CASSLRTGLNTEAFF. The CDR3 bases are TGTGCCAGCAGCTTGAGGACAGGGCTGAACACTGAAGCTTTCTTT.